The 25 T cell receptor beta chains listed next were all sequenced from one sample in a study of blood T cell repertoires in COVID-19. Here immunoSEQ multiplex PCR was the method, and the copy in TCRdb shows in-frame clones only, minus some. The sample shows 150,000 to 200,000 clones, approximately 85% of them seen only once. Sequencing input: peripheral blood. The receptors were gathered from a man aged 55-75 years who had recovered from COVID-19.

The chain couples TRBV5-6 to TRBJ2-1; tentative D call: TRBD2 (5 bases). Germline V gene lookup returns CDR1 SGHDT and CDR2 YYEEEE. V was cut by 4 bases and J by 9 bases, with 14 bases left in between. The CDR3 is made up of 13 amino acids. CDR3 loop: CASSPGLASEQFF. The CDR3 DNA reads TGTGCCAGCAGCCCCGGACTGGCCAGTGAGCAGTTCTTC.

The rearrangement uses TRBV6-2 or TRBV6-3 and TRBJ1-2, with TRBD1 matching over 8 bases. The J segment lost 5 bases and the V segment lost 2 bases, leaving 7 bases of the junction unmatched. Germline values: CDR1 MNHEY, CDR2 SVGEGT. This CDR3 comprises 15 residues. The CDR3 region is CASSYGQGPSYGYTF. CDR3 nucleotide sequence: TGTGCCAGCAGTTACGGACAGGGACCGAGTTATGGCTACACCTTC.

The chain carries TRBV19 and TRBJ2-2; D possibly corresponds to TRBD2 (6 bases). The CDR3 runs 16 residues. The germline V gene encodes CDR1 LNHDA and CDR2 SQIVND (reference sequence). Trimming shortened V by 9 bases and J by 0 bases, and 17 bases separated the two germline ends. The CDR3 nucleotides are TGTGCCAGCAACTCACCGGGACTTTCGAACACCGGGGAGCTGTTTTTT. It translates to CASNSPGLSNTGELFF. Using reference TRBV19 and TRBJ2-2 for the parts outside the CDR3, the full variable domain is DGGITQSPKYLFRKEGQNVTLSCEQNLNHDAMYWYRQDPGQGLRLIYYSQIVNDFQKGDIAEGYSVSREKKESFPLTVTSAQKNPTAFYLCASNSPGLSNTGELFFGEGSRLTVL.

J is TRBJ2-7 and V is TRBV6-6; 7 nucleotides align to TRBD1. With 7 bases clipped from V and 2 bases from J, the junction kept 8 bases outside the gene matches. This CDR3 is built from 14 residues. CDR1 and CDR2 from the germline V gene are MNHNY and SVGAGI (reference sequence). This chain's CDR3 is CASNQQGETYEQYF. Here the CDR3 DNA reads TGTGCCAGCAACCAGCAGGGGGAGACCTACGAGCAGTACTTC.

This clone was seen a handful of times. The V call is TRBV4-1, the J call TRBJ2-3, with 9 nucleotides matching TRBD2. The V segment lost 4 bases and the J segment 4 bases; nucleotides outside the gene matches: 9. From germline, CDR1 is MGHRA and CDR2 YSYEKL. This CDR3 is 16 amino acids long. Written as DNA, the CDR3 is TGCGCCAGCAGCCTCTTCGCGGGGGGGCGGTCAGATACGCAGTATTTT. This sequence encodes CASSLFAGGRSDTQYF.

The chain uses TRBV6-5 and TRBJ2-5; perhaps TRBD2 as D (5 bases). The germline V gene has CDR1 MNHEY and CDR2 SVGAGI. V dropped 2 bases and J dropped 7 bases, with 11 bases sitting between them. The CDR3 extends over 13 amino acids. For the CDR3, the DNA is TGTGCCAGCAGTTACGTGGAGGTCGGGACCCAGTACTTC. Amino acid sequence: CASSYVEVGTQYF.

This clone is a singleton in its sample. The rearrangement joins TRBV7-6 to TRBJ2-3; 9 positions match TRBD2. Trimming at V came to 4 bases and at J to 4 bases, leaving 9 bases not matched to a gene. CDR3 length equals 16 residues. The germline V gene has CDR1 SGHVS and CDR2 FNYEAQ. CDR3 region: CASSSMRGGNADTQYF. The CDR3 DNA reads TGTGCCAGCAGCTCCATGCGGGGGGGGAACGCAGATACGCAGTATTTT.

The chain couples TRBV11-2 to TRBJ1-3; 7 positions agree with TRBD1. The CDR3 runs to 14 residues. The ends lost 3 bases at V and 2 bases at J; junction bases unmatched: 1. CDR1 and CDR2 from the germline V gene are SGHAT and FQNNGV. The DNA for the CDR3 is TGTGCCAGCAGCTTCGGACAGGCTGGAAACACCATATATTTT. It is translated as CASSFGQAGNTIYF.

The rearrangement uses TRBV5-4 and TRBJ1-3, with 8 bases fitting TRBD1. CDR3 size: 17 residues. CDR1 is SGHNT and CDR2 is YYREEE in the germline V gene (reference sequence). The V segment lost 0 bases and the J segment 4 bases; nucleotides outside the gene matches: 9. CDR3 in DNA: TGTGCCAGCAGCTTGGTCGGCAGGGGGCTATCGGGAAACACCATATATTTT. Its protein is CASSLVGRGLSGNTIYF. The full variable domain, its missing parts supplied by reference TRBV5-4 and TRBJ1-3, is ETGVTQSPTHLIKTRGQQVTLRCSSQSGHNTVSWYQQALGQGPQFIFQYYREEENGRGNFPPRFSGLQFPNYSSELNVNALELDDSALYLCASSLVGRGLSGNTIYFGEGSWLTVV.

This chain links TRBV5-1 with TRBJ1-2; no clear D. The V end was cut by 4 bases, the J end by 3 bases, with 13 bases between. The germline gives CDR1 SGHRS, CDR2 YFSETQ. The CDR3 spans 14 residues. In DNA, the CDR3 is TGCGCCAGCAGCGGTTCGAGAGGCGACTATGGCTACACCTTC. Translated: CASSGSRGDYGYTF.

This clone was picked up one time. This rearrangement joins TRBV27 to TRBJ1-2; 9 bases are shared with TRBD1. The CDR3 is made up of 14 amino acids. Germline CDR1 reads MNHEY; CDR2 reads SMNVEV (reference sequence). Germline trimming cut 3 bases from V and 6 bases from J; bases unmatched to any gene: 5. The CDR3: CASSLAGQGNGYTF. CDR3 DNA: TGTGCCAGCAGTTTGGCAGGACAGGGGAATGGCTACACCTTC.

This clone has at least ten counts. The rearrangement joins TRBV19 to TRBJ2-6; a possible D gene is TRBD2 (6 bases). Germline values: CDR1 LNHDA, CDR2 SQIVND (reference sequence). The CDR3 is 16 amino acids. V was pared by 7 bases and J by 6 bases, with 19 bases between. The DNA of the CDR3 is TGTGCCAGTACCCCGGATGGGCGCGGGGAGGCCAACGTCCTGACTTTC. Its protein product is CASTPDGRGEANVLTF.

The rearrangement joins TRBV3-1 (or the pseudogene TRBV3-2) to TRBJ2-1; D gene uncertain. V was shortened by 3 bases and J by 12 bases, with 15 bases between the two germline ends. The germline V gene encodes CDR1 LGHDT and CDR2 YNNKEL (reference sequence). The CDR3 contains 13 residues. DNA for the CDR3: TGTGCCAGCAGCCAGTCGATAAAATCGGGGCAGTTCTTC. It is translated as CASSQSIKSGQFF.

This clone has only one observation. The chain couples TRBV7-2 to TRBJ1-1, with D possibly matching TRBD1 (5 bases). V was shortened by 4 bases and J by 0 bases, with 9 bases between the two germline ends. This CDR3 has 14 residues. CDR1 is SGHTA and CDR2 is FQGNSA in the germline V gene. CDR3 residues: CASSSARVNTEAFF. In DNA, the CDR3 is TGTGCCAGCAGCTCGGCCAGGGTGAACACTGAAGCTTTCTTT. The variable domain in full, with the rest retrieved from reference TRBV7-2 and TRBJ1-1, is GAGVSQSPSNKVTEKGKDVELRCDPISGHTALYWYRQSLGQGLEFLIYFQGNSAPDKSGLPSDRFSAERTGGSVSTLTIQRTQQEDSAVYLCASSSARVNTEAFFGQGTRLTVV.

This clone was seen just once. The chain uses TRBV7-2 and TRBJ2-3, with 7 bases that match TRBD2. The germline V gene encodes CDR1 SGHTA and CDR2 FQGNSA. Losses at the gene ends were 1 base for V and 2 bases for J; bases not matched to a gene: 6. The CDR3 sequence is 16 residues long. CDR3 in amino acids: CASSLEGGGNTDTQYF. CDR3 bases: TGTGCCAGCAGCTTAGAGGGCGGGGGTAACACAGATACGCAGTATTTT.

The table lists this clone with a count of one. The chain links TRBV28 to TRBJ1-2; D is unresolved. Germline V gene data show CDR1 as MDHEN and CDR2 as SYDVKM. CDR3 length: 13 residues. Trimming removed 8 bases from V and 8 bases from J, with 18 bases in between. For the CDR3, the DNA is TGTGCCAGCGACACTCCCGAGGGTAGGGGCTACACCTTC. This translates into CASDTPEGRGYTF.

The V call is TRBV5-1, the J call TRBJ2-3, with 11 bases identical to TRBD2. Germline CDR1 and CDR2: SGHRS and YFSETQ. Trimming cost V 0 bases and J 4 bases; bases outside gene matches: 10. The CDR3 is 18 residues long. The CDR3 sequence is CASSLEGTSGGAADTQYF. DNA of the CDR3: TGCGCCAGCAGCTTGGAGGGTACTAGCGGGGGAGCCGCAGATACGCAGTATTTT.

The V and J genes are TRBV19 and TRBJ1-5, with D perhaps TRBD1 (5 bases). The V end lost 7 bases, the J end lost 9 bases, and 13 bases lay between the germline ends. In germline, CDR1 is LNHDA, CDR2 SQIVND (reference sequence). This CDR3 comprises 12 residues. In DNA form, the CDR3 reads TGTGCCAGTATAACCGGCGGGGGGCCCCAGCATTTT. It encodes CASITGGGPQHF. The full variable domain, with the rest looked up from reference TRBV19 and TRBJ1-5, is DGGITQSPKYLFRKEGQNVTLSCEQNLNHDAMYWYRQDPGQGLRLIYYSQIVNDFQKGDIAEGYSVSREKKESFPLTVTSAQKNPTAFYLCASITGGGPQHFGDGTRLSIL.

This clone is a singleton in its sample. This chain uses TRBV11-2 with TRBJ2-1; 8 nucleotides agree with TRBD2. Trimming took 5 bases from V and 0 from J; bases not matched to a gene: 9. The CDR3 spans 17 residues. Per germline, CDR1 SGHAT and CDR2 FQNNGV. The CDR3 nucleotides read TGTGCCAGCAGCCCTCATAGCGGGACCAGCTCCTACAATGAGCAGTTCTTC. Its protein is CASSPHSGTSSYNEQFF.

The chain couples TRBV2 to TRBJ1-2; D is possibly TRBD1 (5 bases). With 4 bases removed from V and 8 bases from J, the gap between germline ends came to 14 bases. Germline values: CDR1 SNHLY, CDR2 FYNNEI. This CDR3 has 13 residues. CDR3 protein: CASSVWTQGGYTF. As DNA, the CDR3 is TGTGCCAGCAGTGTGTGGACCCAGGGAGGCTACACCTTC.

The chain links TRBV11-2 to TRBJ2-1; tentative D call: TRBD2 (5 bases). The CDR3 is 12 residues long. Deletions cut 5 bases from V and 5 bases from J, with 7 bases between. CDR1 is SGHAT, CDR2 FQNNGV, per germline. The CDR3 protein is CASSRSDNEQFF. DNA for the CDR3: TGTGCCAGCAGCCGTAGCGACAATGAGCAGTTCTTC.

This clone was counted between two and nine times. The rearrangement uses TRBV18 and TRBJ2-3; 10 nucleotides agree with TRBD2. Germline V gene sequence: CDR1 KGHSH, CDR2 LQKENI. The CDR3 extends over 18 amino acids. V gave up 0 bases and J gave up 1 base; unmatched junction bases: 7. The CDR3 sequence is CASSPPETSGARTDTQYF. In DNA, the CDR3 is TGTGCCAGCTCACCACCAGAAACTAGCGGGGCCCGCACAGATACGCAGTATTTT.

The chain has TRBV7-2 and TRBJ2-1, with 12 bases that match TRBD2. Looked up from germline, CDR1 is SGHTA and CDR2 is FQGNSA. This CDR3 has 16 amino acids. The junction had 4 bases not matched to a gene; V was cut back by 1 base and J by 6 bases. Written as DNA, the CDR3 is TGTGCCAGCAGCTTAGTAACTAGCGGGGGGTTCAATGAGCAGTTCTTC. Protein product: CASSLVTSGGFNEQFF.

This sequence joins TRBV3-1 (or the pseudogene TRBV3-2) and TRBJ2-5; TRBD2 matches at 10 bases. This CDR3 has 18 amino acids. Germline CDR1 LGHDT, CDR2 YNNKEL (reference sequence). With 1 base clipped from V and 5 bases from J, the junction kept 13 bases outside the gene matches. Written as DNA, the CDR3 is TGTGCCAGCAGCCAAGTCGCTAGCGGGGGCCTAATTAGGGAGACCCAGTACTTC. Translation gives CASSQVASGGLIRETQYF.

This clone was detected only once. The genes are TRBV27 and TRBJ2-1; 8 bases align to TRBD2. The CDR3 covers 15 residues. Germline CDR1 reads MNHEY; CDR2 reads SMNVEV (reference sequence). J gave up 5 bases and V 0 bases, and 3 bases lay outside the gene matches. This CDR3 reads CASSLSRGGHNEQFF. CDR3 nucleotide sequence: TGTGCCAGCAGTTTATCTCGGGGGGGCCACAATGAGCAGTTCTTC.